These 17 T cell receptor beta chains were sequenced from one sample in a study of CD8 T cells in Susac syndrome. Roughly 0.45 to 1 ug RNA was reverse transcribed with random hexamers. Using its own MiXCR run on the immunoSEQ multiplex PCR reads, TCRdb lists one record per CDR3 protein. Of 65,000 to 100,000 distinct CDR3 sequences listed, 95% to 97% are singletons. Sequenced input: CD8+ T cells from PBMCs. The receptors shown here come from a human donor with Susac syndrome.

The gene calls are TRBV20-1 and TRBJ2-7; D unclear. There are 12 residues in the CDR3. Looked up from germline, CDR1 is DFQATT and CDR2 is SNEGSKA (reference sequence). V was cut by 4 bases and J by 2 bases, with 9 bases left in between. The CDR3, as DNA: TGCAGTGCTATCGCGCCGCCCTACGAGCAGTACTTC. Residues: CSAIAPPYEQYF.

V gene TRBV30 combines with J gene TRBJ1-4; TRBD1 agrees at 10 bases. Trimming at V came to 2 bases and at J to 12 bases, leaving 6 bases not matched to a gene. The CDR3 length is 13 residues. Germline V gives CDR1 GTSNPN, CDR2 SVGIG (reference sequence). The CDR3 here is CAWSQTGTGELFF. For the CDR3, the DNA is TGTGCCTGGAGTCAGACCGGGACAGGGGAACTGTTTTTT.

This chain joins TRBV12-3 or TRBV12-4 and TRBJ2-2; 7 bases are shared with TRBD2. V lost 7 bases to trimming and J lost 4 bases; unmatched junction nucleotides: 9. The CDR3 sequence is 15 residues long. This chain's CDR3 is CASKPSGIGTGELFF. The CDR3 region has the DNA TGTGCCAGCAAACCCAGCGGGATCGGCACCGGGGAGCTGTTTTTT.

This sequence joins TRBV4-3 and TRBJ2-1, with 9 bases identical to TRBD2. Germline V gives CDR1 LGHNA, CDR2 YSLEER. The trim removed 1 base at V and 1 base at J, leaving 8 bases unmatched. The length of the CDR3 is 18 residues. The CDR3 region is CASSQGGGDALSYNEQFF. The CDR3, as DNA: TGCGCCAGCAGCCAAGGCGGGGGGGACGCGTTATCCTACAATGAGCAGTTCTTC.

The CDR3 loop reads CSVEKAGLLETQYF. The CDR3 DNA reads TGCAGCGTTGAAAAGGCAGGCCTGCTGGAGACCCAGTACTTC. The chain recombines TRBV29-1 with TRBJ2-5; the D is unclear. With 2 bases removed from V and 5 bases from J, the gap between germline ends came to 15 bases. Germline V lookup: CDR1 SQVTM, CDR2 ANQGSEA. The CDR3 covers 14 residues.

CDR3 bases: TGCGCCAGCAGCCCGACAGGATTACCGAATGTACTGTTTTTT. It encodes CASSPTGLPNVLFF. The chain couples TRBV4-3 to TRBJ1-4; tentative D call: TRBD1 (6 bases). This CDR3 contains 14 residues. Germline V lookup: CDR1 LGHNA, CDR2 YSLEER. V was shortened by 4 bases and J by 13 bases, with 19 bases between the two germline ends.

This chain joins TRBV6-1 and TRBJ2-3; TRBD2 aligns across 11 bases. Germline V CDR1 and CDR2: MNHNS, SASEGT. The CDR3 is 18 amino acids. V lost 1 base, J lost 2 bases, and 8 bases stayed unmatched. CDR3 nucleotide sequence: TGTGCCAGCAGTGAAGGGGGGTATAGCGGGAGGGACACAGATACGCAGTATTTT. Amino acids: CASSEGGYSGRDTDTQYF.

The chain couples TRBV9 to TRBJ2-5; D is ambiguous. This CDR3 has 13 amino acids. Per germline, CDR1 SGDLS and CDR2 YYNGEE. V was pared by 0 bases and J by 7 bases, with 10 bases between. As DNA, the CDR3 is TGTGCCAGCAGCGTAGGGGATTCCCTGACCCAGTACTTC. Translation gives CASSVGDSLTQYF. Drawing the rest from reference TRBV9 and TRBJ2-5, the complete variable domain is DSGVTQTPKHLITATGQRVTLRCSPRSGDLSVYWYQQSLDQGLQFLIQYYNGEERAKGNILERFSAQQFPDLHSELNLSSLELGDSALYFCASSVGDSLTQYFGPGTRLLVL.

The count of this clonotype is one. The CDR3 protein is CASSEEGSSGNTIYF. The CDR3 region has the DNA TGTGCCAGCAGTGAAGAGGGGAGCTCTGGAAACACCATATATTTT. V gene TRBV2 combines with J gene TRBJ1-3, with D possibly matching TRBD1 (5 bases). Germline lookup yields CDR1 SNHLY and CDR2 FYNNEI. The CDR3 is 15 residues long. The V end was cut by 1 base, the J end by 0 bases, with 7 bases between.

The CDR3 DNA sequence: TGTGCCACCAGCAGAGGGATGGGGTTCCGCGGCTACGAGCAGTACGTC. Its protein product is CATSRGMGFRGYEQYV. V gene TRBV15 combines with J gene TRBJ2-7, with D uncertain. CDR1 is LNHNV, CDR2 YYDKDF, per germline (reference sequence). Trimming took off 1 base at V and 3 bases at J, with 16 bases between the two ends. The CDR3 loop spans 16 amino acids.

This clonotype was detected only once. The CDR3 DNA reads TGTGCCAGCTCCCCCGCCTTACACAGACTGCACGCCGATACGCAGTATTTT. It specifies CASSPALHRLHADTQYF. The chain joins TRBV18 to TRBJ2-3; no firm D call. The CDR3 contains 17 residues. Germline V gene lookup returns CDR1 KGHSH and CDR2 LQKENI. The ends were cut back, 6 bases at V and 6 bases at J, with 25 bases in the middle. Supplemented by reference TRBV18 and TRBJ2-3, the full variable domain reads NAGVMQNPRHLVRRRGQEARLRCSPMKGHSHVYWYRQLPEEGLKFMVYLQKENIIDESGMPKERFSAEFPKEGPSILRIQQVVRGDSAAYFCASSPALHRLHADTQYFGPGTRLTVL.

The CDR3 is CASGRAGSSYNEQFF. The CDR3, as DNA: TGTGCTAGTGGAAGAGCGGGAAGCTCCTACAATGAGCAGTTCTTC. V usage is TRBV12-5 and J usage is TRBJ2-1, with 7 bases aligning to TRBD2. J was trimmed by 0 bases and V by 6 bases; bases with no gene match: 5. CDR1 is LGHNT, CDR2 FRNRAP, per germline. The CDR3 spans 15 residues.

DNA of the CDR3: TGTGCCAGCAGCAAATGGACAGGGGCCGACGGGGAGCTGTTTTTT. Protein product: CASSKWTGADGELFF. The rearrangement uses TRBV14 and TRBJ2-2; 9 bases align to TRBD1. The CDR3 extends over 15 amino acids. V lost 5 bases to trimming and J lost 7 bases; unmatched junction nucleotides: 8. Germline V gene data show CDR1 as SGHDN and CDR2 as FVKESK.

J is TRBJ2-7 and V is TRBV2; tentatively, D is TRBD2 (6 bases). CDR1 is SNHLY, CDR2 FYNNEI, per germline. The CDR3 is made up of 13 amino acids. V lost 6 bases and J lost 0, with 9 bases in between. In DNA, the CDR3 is TGTGCCAGCAGGGGGACTGCCTCCTACGAGCAGTACTTC. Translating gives CASRGTASYEQYF.

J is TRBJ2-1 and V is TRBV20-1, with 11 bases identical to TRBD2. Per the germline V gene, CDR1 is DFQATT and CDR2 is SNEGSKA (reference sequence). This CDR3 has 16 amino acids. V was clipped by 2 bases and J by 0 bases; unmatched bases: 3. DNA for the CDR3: TGCAGTGCTAGATCTAGCGGGAGGACCTCCTACAATGAGCAGTTCTTC. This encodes CSARSSGRTSYNEQFF.

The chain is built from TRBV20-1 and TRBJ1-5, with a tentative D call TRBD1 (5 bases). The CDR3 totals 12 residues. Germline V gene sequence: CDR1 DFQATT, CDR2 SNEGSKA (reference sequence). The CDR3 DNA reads TGCAGGGGGGGATATAGCAATCAGCCCCAGCATTTT. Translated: CRGGYSNQPQHF.

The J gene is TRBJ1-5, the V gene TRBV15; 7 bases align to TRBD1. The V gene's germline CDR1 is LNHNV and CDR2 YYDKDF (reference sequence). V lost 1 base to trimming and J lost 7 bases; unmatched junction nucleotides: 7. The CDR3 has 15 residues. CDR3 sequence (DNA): TGTGCCACCAGCAGAGGCAAACAGGGGCAACAGCCCCAGCATTTT. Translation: CATSRGKQGQQPQHF.